This T cell receptor beta chain derives from a study of blood T cell repertoires in COVID-19. About the study: The study drew acute and convalescent COVID-19 samples from the United States, Italy and Spain. From T cells, B-cell-depleted T cells, or PBMCs came the material, which was cDNA or gDNA.

The CDR3 spans 17 residues. Germline assignment: CDR1 LGHDT and CDR2 YNNKEL (reference sequence). The junction had 14 bases not matched to a gene; V was cut back by 2 bases and J by 6 bases. Clones were sequenced by immunoSEQ multiplex PCR, and TCRdb holds only the in-frame ones, with some missing. The sample holds roughly 220,000 clones; roughly 84% are singletons and the top ten take less than 7%. This rearrangement joins TRBV3-1 (or the pseudogene TRBV3-2) to TRBJ2-7; 9 bases are shared with TRBD1. This TCR was recovered from a woman aged 40 to 50 who had recovered from COVID-19. Sequencing input: PBMCs or T cells enriched from blood (not recorded which). The CDR3 nucleotides read TGTGCCAGCAGCCAACCTCTTGTGGGACAGGGTTTTCGCGAGCAGTACGTC. This encodes CASSQPLVGQGFREQYV.